This T cell receptor (beta chain) emerged from a study of blood T cell repertoires in COVID-19. Study context: The cDNA or gDNA used as material had been derived from T cells, B-cell-depleted T cells, or PBMCs.

Authors' analysis steps: The assay estimated nucleated cells by amplifying reference gene primers. The repertoire was sequenced with immunoSEQ multiplex PCR; TCRdb's copy has only in-frame clones and lacks some. V and J calls and clone size come straight from that table; D and trimming were deduced from the DNA. The sample comprises 200,000 to 250,000 clones, about 85% of which are singletons, and about 0.91% rests with the top ten. The CDR3 contains 13 residues. Germline CDR1 SGHRS, CDR2 YFSETQ. V was cut by 2 bases and J by 4 bases, with 10 bases left in between. The clonotype originates from a man aged 40-49 years with acute or convalescent COVID-19. The V call is TRBV5-1, the J call TRBJ2-7, with TRBD1 as a possible D gene (5 bases). The material sequenced was peripheral blood. This CDR3 is CASSFYPGYEQYF. CDR3 nucleotide sequence: TGCGCCAGCAGCTTTTATCCAGGGTACGAGCAGTACTTC. Full variable domain (rest looked up from reference TRBV5-1 and TRBJ2-7): KAGVTQTPRYLIKTRGQQVTLSCSPISGHRSVSWYQQTPGQGLQFLFEYFSETQRNKGNFPGRFSGRQFSNSRSEMNVSTLELGDSALYLCASSFYPGYEQYFGPGTRLTVT.